The 20 T cell receptor beta chains presented below share a single source sample, sequenced in a study of cytomegalovirus exposure and HLA in healthy donors. Method: immunoSEQ multiplex PCR; TCRdb's copy keeps in-frame clones and lacks some. The sample yields 120,000 to 150,000 clones, over 80% seen once. Material: PBMCs. Receptor source: a man aged 18 to 30 in good health and CMV-seropositive.

This clone was seen a single time. V gene TRBV30 combines with J gene TRBJ2-1, with 15 bases matching TRBD2. Germline V gene lookup returns CDR1 GTSNPN and CDR2 SVGIG (reference sequence). The CDR3 is 17 residues long. With 0 bases clipped from V and 7 bases from J, the junction kept 7 bases outside the gene matches. The CDR3 spells CAWSVFGGTSGRNEQFF. The CDR3 DNA reads TGTGCCTGGAGTGTATTCGGTGGGACTAGCGGGAGGAATGAGCAGTTCTTC.

The J gene is TRBJ1-1, the V gene TRBV11-2; D not certain. The CDR3 runs to 11 residues. V gave up 5 bases and J gave up 8 bases, with 9 bases separating them. The germline V gene has CDR1 SGHAT and CDR2 FQNNGV. The CDR3 DNA reads as TGTGCCAGCAGCCGGGGAACGGAAGCTTTCTTT. Translated, it gives CASSRGTEAFF.

The chain couples TRBV6-4 to TRBJ2-2; unclear D gene. Germline assignment: CDR1 MRHNA and CDR2 SNTAGT. CDR3 length equals 14 residues. V was clipped by 5 bases and J by 0 bases, with 7 bases between them. CDR3 DNA: TGTGCCAGCAGTACGACTGCGAACACCGGGGAGCTGTTTTTT. Translating it yields CASSTTANTGELFF.

Here the CDR3 DNA reads TGTGCCAGTAGTAACAGGGGCGTGACTGAAGCTTTCTTT. Its protein is CASSNRGVTEAFF. The chain is built from TRBV19 and TRBJ1-1; 7 nucleotides match TRBD1. The J segment lost 5 bases and the V segment lost 4 bases, leaving 4 bases of the junction unmatched. The CDR3 spans 13 residues. The germline V gene encodes CDR1 LNHDA and CDR2 SQIVND (reference sequence).

The chain uses TRBV18 and TRBJ1-5, with 9 bases fitting TRBD1. Looked up from germline, CDR1 is KGHSH and CDR2 is LQKENI. This CDR3 region has 14 residues. The V gene end was trimmed by 6 bases and the J gene end by 6 bases; junction bases not matched to a gene: 6. Here the CDR3 DNA reads TGTGCCAGCTCCCCTGGGACAGGGACTCAGCCCCAGCATTTT. It specifies CASSPGTGTQPQHF. Drawing the rest from reference TRBV18 and TRBJ1-5, the complete variable domain is NAGVMQNPRHLVRRRGQEARLRCSPMKGHSHVYWYRQLPEEGLKFMVYLQKENIIDESGMPKERFSAEFPKEGPSILRIQQVVRGDSAAYFCASSPGTGTQPQHFGDGTRLSIL.

The chain links TRBV4-2 to TRBJ2-3; 9 positions agree with TRBD1. The CDR3 length is 15 residues. The ends lost 2 bases at V and 1 base at J; junction bases unmatched: 1. From germline, CDR1 is LGHNA and CDR2 YNFKEQ. The CDR3 bases are TGTGCCAGCAGCCAATGGACAGGGGGCACAGATACGCAGTATTTT. As protein: CASSQWTGGTDTQYF.

The rearrangement links TRBV12-5 to TRBJ2-2; D is uncertain. Between the trimmed V and J ends, which lost 1 base and 1 base, there was a span of 7 bases. The CDR3 is 15 amino acids. CDR1 and CDR2 from the germline V gene are LGHNT and FRNRAP. CDR3 sequence (DNA): TGTGCTAGTGGTTTGGGAGGAGTGAACACCGGGGAGCTGTTTTTT. Translation gives CASGLGGVNTGELFF.

The chain joins TRBV6-4 to TRBJ1-2, with a weak D call TRBD1 (5 bases). This CDR3 comprises 14 residues. Trimming cost V 3 bases and J 2 bases, with 10 bases left between them. The V gene's germline CDR1 is MRHNA and CDR2 SNTAGT. CDR3 amino acids: CASSERRQNYGYTF. The CDR3 nucleotides read TGTGCCAGCAGTGAAAGGAGACAGAACTATGGCTACACCTTC.

The chain uses TRBV30 and TRBJ1-2, with D tentatively TRBD1 (5 bases). Trimming stripped 2 bases from V and 5 bases from J, with 21 bases between. Germline V gives CDR1 GTSNPN, CDR2 SVGIG (reference sequence). The CDR3 loop spans 16 amino acids. The CDR3 is CAWSRVPRGRGYGYTF. The CDR3 DNA reads TGTGCCTGGAGTAGAGTCCCCCGGGGGAGGGGATATGGCTACACCTTC. Drawing the rest from reference TRBV30 and TRBJ1-2, the complete variable domain is SQTIHQWPATLVQPVGSPLSLECTVEGTSNPNLYWYRQAAGRGLQLLFYSVGIGQISSEVPQNLSASRPQDRQFILSSKKLLLSDSGFYLCAWSRVPRGRGYGYTFGSGTRLTVV.

The CDR3 nucleotides are TGTGCCAGCAGTCCCGGACAGGGGATGACTCAGACCCAGTACTTC. Translated, it gives CASSPGQGMTQTQYF. The V and J genes are TRBV6-5 and TRBJ2-5, with 9 bases identical to TRBD1. This CDR3 has 15 amino acids. CDR1 and CDR2 from the germline V gene are MNHEY and SVGAGI. The V gene end was trimmed by 5 bases and the J gene end by 6 bases; junction bases not matched to a gene: 10.

The DNA for the CDR3 is TGTGCCAGCTCGGCCTCGGGGGACTACGAGCAGTACTTC. Encoded protein: CASSASGDYEQYF. The chain employs TRBV18 and TRBJ2-7; D might be TRBD2 (6 bases). This CDR3 region has 13 residues. Trimming removed 6 bases from V and 3 bases from J, with 12 bases in between. From germline, CDR1 is KGHSH and CDR2 LQKENI. Full variable domain (missing parts from reference TRBV18 and TRBJ2-7): NAGVMQNPRHLVRRRGQEARLRCSPMKGHSHVYWYRQLPEEGLKFMVYLQKENIIDESGMPKERFSAEFPKEGPSILRIQQVVRGDSAAYFCASSASGDYEQYFGPGTRLTVT.

V is TRBV6-6 and J is TRBJ1-6, with D perhaps matching TRBD1 (5 bases). With 7 bases removed from V and 6 bases from J, the gap between germline ends came to 10 bases. CDR1 and CDR2 (germline): MNHNY, SVGAGI (reference sequence). This CDR3 spans 13 amino acids. In nucleotides, the CDR3 is TGTGCCAGCATTTGGACACCTAATTCACCCCTCCACTTT. It is translated as CASIWTPNSPLHF.

This chain joins TRBV6-1 and TRBJ1-2; D remains ambiguous. The V and J ends lost 5 bases and 0 bases respectively, with 10 bases between them. The germline gives CDR1 MNHNS, CDR2 SASEGT. The CDR3 covers 14 residues. CDR3 nucleotide sequence: TGTGCCAGCAGTCCCGAACCAGCTAACTATGGCTACACCTTC. This gives the protein CASSPEPANYGYTF.

Only one count was recorded for this clone. The chain links TRBV29-1 to TRBJ2-5, with TRBD1 as a possible D gene (6 bases). The V gene lost 1 base and the J gene lost 0 bases, with 18 bases spanning the gap. The CDR3 sequence is 17 residues long. CDR1 and CDR2 (germline): SQVTM, ANQGSEA. The CDR3 bases are TGCAGCGTTGAAGGAACTGACAGGCCTCCGTACCAAGAGACCCAGTACTTC. Its protein is CSVEGTDRPPYQETQYF.

The CDR3 loop reads CAWRLTGSNQPQHF. Written as DNA, the CDR3 is TGTGCCTGGAGGTTGACAGGGAGCAATCAGCCCCAGCATTTT. The J gene is TRBJ1-5, the V gene TRBV30; TRBD1 aligns across 7 bases. V dropped 3 bases and J dropped 1; count of bases not matched to a gene: 3. Germline V gene lookup returns CDR1 GTSNPN and CDR2 SVGIG (reference sequence). The CDR3 spans 14 residues.

The gene calls are TRBV9 and TRBJ2-2; 7 positions match TRBD2. The CDR3 covers 12 residues. The V gene end was trimmed by 7 bases and the J gene end by 4 bases; junction bases not matched to a gene: 1. CDR1 SGDLS and CDR2 YYNGEE come from the germline V gene. For the CDR3, the DNA is TGTGCCAGCGAGCGGGGCACCGGGGAGCTGTTTTTT. It encodes CASERGTGELFF.

The V call is TRBV19, the J call TRBJ2-7, with 10 bases aligning to TRBD1. The CDR3 has 15 amino acids. The germline CDR1 and CDR2 sequences are LNHDA and SQIVND (reference sequence). Losses at the gene ends were 3 bases for V and 6 bases for J; bases not matched to a gene: 8. CDR3 amino acids: CASSIRGQGIVEQYF. CDR3 nucleotides: TGTGCCAGTAGTATCCGGGGACAGGGGATAGTCGAGCAGTACTTC. The entire variable domain, with the rest obtained from reference TRBV19 and TRBJ2-7, is as follows: DGGITQSPKYLFRKEGQNVTLSCEQNLNHDAMYWYRQDPGQGLRLIYYSQIVNDFQKGDIAEGYSVSREKKESFPLTVTSAQKNPTAFYLCASSIRGQGIVEQYFGPGTRLTVT.

The V and J genes are TRBV2 and TRBJ2-4, with D hard to call. The CDR3 covers 18 residues. The ends were cut back, 5 bases at V and 0 bases at J, with 20 bases in the middle. In germline, CDR1 is SNHLY, CDR2 FYNNEI. CDR3 residues: CASSFTDTFYTAKNIQYF. CDR3 coding DNA: TGTGCCAGCAGTTTCACAGACACCTTCTATACAGCCAAAAACATTCAGTACTTC. Variable domain in full (rest from reference TRBV2 and TRBJ2-4): EPEVTQTPSHQVTQMGQEVILRCVPISNHLYFYWYRQILGQKVEFLVSFYNNEISEKSEIFDDQFSVERPDGSNFTLKIRSTKLEDSAMYFCASSFTDTFYTAKNIQYFGAGTRLSVL.

The chain has TRBV6-1 and TRBJ1-1; the match to TRBD1 covers 10 bases. From germline, CDR1 is MNHNS and CDR2 SASEGT. CDR3 length: 14 amino acids. The junction had 9 bases not matched to a gene; V was cut back by 7 bases and J by 7 bases. The CDR3 nucleotides are TGTGCCAGCAACCAAGGGGGACAGGGGATTGAAGCTTTCTTT. Protein product: CASNQGGQGIEAFF.

Comment on this clone: Other DNA sequences within the sample encode an identical CDR3. The chain joins TRBV27 to TRBJ1-1; D might be TRBD1 (5 bases). This CDR3 is built from 13 residues. V lost 6 bases and J 0 bases, leaving 8 bases between the germline ends. Germline V CDR1 and CDR2: MNHEY, SMNVEV (reference sequence). In nucleotides, the CDR3 is TGTGCCAGCAGCTCAGGGATGAACACTGAAGCTTTCTTT. As protein: CASSSGMNTEAFF.